This T cell receptor beta chain was profiled in a study of control samples from healthy donors and cancer patients. This CDR3 spans 17 amino acids. The germline V gene has CDR1 LGHNA and CDR2 YNFKEQ. The V and J ends lost 6 bases and 5 bases, in that order; junction bases with no gene match: 13. This clone is judged medium-sized. Sequencing was performed with immunoSEQ multiplex PCR; in TCRdb, only in-frame clones are kept and a portion is missing. Here the sample spans more than 150,000 clones, about 94% being singletons. This sequence originates from a man aged 50-60 years in good health. The specimen sequenced was blood. This chain links TRBV4-2 with TRBJ2-5; 12 bases align to TRBD2. DNA for the CDR3: TGTGCCAGCAGTCTTACCGGGACTAGCGGGCCCGGCGAGACCCAGTACTTC. Protein sequence: CASSLTGTSGPGETQYF.